This T cell receptor beta chain was recorded in a study of T-cell reconstitution after alpha-beta-depleted transplantation in children (dated by TCRdb to 2016 to 2017). In the study overall: Using TCR repertoire profiling, the study quantitatively followed how T-cell immune reconstitution unfolded in children after TCRalphabeta/CD19-depleted allogeneic hematopoietic cell transplantation.

The receptor library was made with PCR. Instrument used: Illumina HiSeq 2500. TCR libraries were prepared with molecular barcoding, using unique molecular identifiers to normalize TCRbeta repertoire quantification. TCRdb reprocessing: public reads trimmed at Q25 with fastp, clones called with MiXCR, in-frame beta chains kept. Each record represents a unique CDR3 protein, reported with the most common genes and DNA among its rows. The sample profile shows hundreds of thousands of distinct CDR3 sequences; 16% of them were found once. About 1.1% of the sample lies in the top ten. As for this clonotype: Its antigen specificity is not known. No base quality information exists; no much larger clone differs at one position.

Here V drops 1 base and J drops 7 bases, and the junction holds 4 bases not matched to any gene. Its CDR3 holds 14 amino acids, cysteine through phenylalanine. The kept DNA is CDR3 alone, 42 bases in frame from the first base. For CDR1 and CDR2, the germline V gene (reference sequence) lists SEHNR and FQNEAQ. The sequence was collected from a human donor who donated a stem cell graft to a child with acute myeloid leukemia. Here the chain combines TRBV7-9 and TRBJ2-1; 7 bases in between match TRBD2. Sequenced material: PBMCs from the stem cell graft donor, taken from the stem cell graft. Here is the DNA: TGTGCCAGCAGCTTAGATTGGGAGGGGAATGAGCAGTTCTTC. Its protein reads: CASSLDWEGNEQFF.